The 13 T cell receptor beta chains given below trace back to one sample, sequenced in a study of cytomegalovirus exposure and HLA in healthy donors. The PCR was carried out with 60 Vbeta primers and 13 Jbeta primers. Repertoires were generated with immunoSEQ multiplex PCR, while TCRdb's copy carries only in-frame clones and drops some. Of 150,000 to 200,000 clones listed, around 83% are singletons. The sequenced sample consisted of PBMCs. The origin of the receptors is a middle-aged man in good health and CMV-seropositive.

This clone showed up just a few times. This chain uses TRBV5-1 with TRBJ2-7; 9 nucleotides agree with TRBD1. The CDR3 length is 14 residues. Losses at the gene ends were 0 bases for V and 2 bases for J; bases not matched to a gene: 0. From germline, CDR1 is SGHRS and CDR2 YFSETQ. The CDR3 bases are TGCGCCAGCAGCTTGGACAGGGGGCCCTACGAGCAGTACTTC. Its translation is CASSLDRGPYEQYF.

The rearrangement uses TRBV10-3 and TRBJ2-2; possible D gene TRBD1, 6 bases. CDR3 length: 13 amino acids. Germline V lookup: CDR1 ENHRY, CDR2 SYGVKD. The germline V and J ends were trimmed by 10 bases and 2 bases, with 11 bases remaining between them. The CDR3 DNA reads TGTGCCACCGGGACACCCAACACCGGGGAGCTGTTTTTT. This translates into CATGTPNTGELFF.

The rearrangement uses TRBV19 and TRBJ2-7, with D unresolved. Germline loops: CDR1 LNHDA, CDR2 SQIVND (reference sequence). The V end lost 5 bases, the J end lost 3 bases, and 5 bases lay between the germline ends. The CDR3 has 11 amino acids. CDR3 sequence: CASSWHYEQYF. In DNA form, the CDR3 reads TGTGCCAGTAGTTGGCACTACGAGCAGTACTTC.

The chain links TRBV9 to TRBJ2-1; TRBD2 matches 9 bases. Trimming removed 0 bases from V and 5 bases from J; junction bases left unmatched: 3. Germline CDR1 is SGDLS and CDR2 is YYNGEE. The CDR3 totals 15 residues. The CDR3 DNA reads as TGTGCCAGCAGCGTAGGGGCGGGGGGGAACAATGAGCAGTTCTTC. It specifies CASSVGAGGNNEQFF.

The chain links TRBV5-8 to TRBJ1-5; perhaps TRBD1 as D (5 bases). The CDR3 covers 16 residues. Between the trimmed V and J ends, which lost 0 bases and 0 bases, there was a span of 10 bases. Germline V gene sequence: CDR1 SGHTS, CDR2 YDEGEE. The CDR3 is CASSLGQIYSNQPQHF. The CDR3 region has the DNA TGTGCCAGCAGCTTGGGACAGATATATAGCAATCAGCCCCAGCATTTT.

The CDR3 is CASAQGAPADTQYF. The CDR3 DNA sequence: TGTGCCAGCGCTCAGGGGGCGCCTGCAGATACGCAGTATTTT. The genes are TRBV6-1 and TRBJ2-3; 8 nucleotides align to TRBD1. The V gene end was trimmed by 8 bases and the J gene end by 4 bases; junction bases not matched to a gene: 8. Per the germline V gene, CDR1 is MNHNS and CDR2 is SASEGT. This CDR3 contains 14 residues.

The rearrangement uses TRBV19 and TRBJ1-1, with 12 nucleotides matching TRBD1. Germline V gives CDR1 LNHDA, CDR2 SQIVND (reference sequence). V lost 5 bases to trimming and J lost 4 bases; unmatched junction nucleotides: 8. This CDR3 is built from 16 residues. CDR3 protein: CASSAPGQGASTEAFF. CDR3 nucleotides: TGTGCCAGTAGTGCACCGGGACAGGGGGCGAGCACTGAAGCTTTCTTT.

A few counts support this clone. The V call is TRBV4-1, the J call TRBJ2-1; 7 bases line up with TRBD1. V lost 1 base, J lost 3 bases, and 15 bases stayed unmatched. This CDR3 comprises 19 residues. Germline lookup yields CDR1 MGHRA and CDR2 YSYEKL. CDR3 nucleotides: TGCGCCAGCAGCCAAGGGACAGGCGATTTTCTCCCGCACTACAATGAGCAGTTCTTC. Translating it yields CASSQGTGDFLPHYNEQFF.

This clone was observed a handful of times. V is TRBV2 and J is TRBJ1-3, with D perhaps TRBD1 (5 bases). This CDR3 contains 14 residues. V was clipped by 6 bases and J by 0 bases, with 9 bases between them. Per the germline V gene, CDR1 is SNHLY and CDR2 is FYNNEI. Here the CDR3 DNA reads TGTGCCAGCAGCCTGACAGCCTCTGGAAACACCATATATTTT. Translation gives CASSLTASGNTIYF.

DNA of the CDR3: TGTGCCAGTAGTATCACAACAGGGGGTCACACTGAAGCTTTCTTT. This sequence encodes CASSITTGGHTEAFF. J is TRBJ1-1 and V is TRBV19; 8 bases map to TRBD1. CDR3 length equals 15 residues. Germline trimming cut 3 bases from V and 3 bases from J; bases unmatched to any gene: 6. Germline values: CDR1 LNHDA, CDR2 SQIVND (reference sequence).

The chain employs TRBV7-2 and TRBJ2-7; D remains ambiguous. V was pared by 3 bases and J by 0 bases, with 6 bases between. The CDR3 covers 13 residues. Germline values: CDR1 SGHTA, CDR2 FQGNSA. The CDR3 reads CASSFLDSYEQYF. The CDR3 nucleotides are TGTGCCAGCAGCTTTCTAGACTCCTACGAGCAGTACTTC.

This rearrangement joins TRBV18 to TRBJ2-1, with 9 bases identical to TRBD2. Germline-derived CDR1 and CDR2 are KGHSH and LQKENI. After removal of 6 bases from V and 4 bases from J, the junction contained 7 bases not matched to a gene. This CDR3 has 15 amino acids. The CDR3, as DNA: TGTGCCAGCTCTCCGGGACTAGCCCTATACAATGAGCAGTTCTTC. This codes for CASSPGLALYNEQFF.

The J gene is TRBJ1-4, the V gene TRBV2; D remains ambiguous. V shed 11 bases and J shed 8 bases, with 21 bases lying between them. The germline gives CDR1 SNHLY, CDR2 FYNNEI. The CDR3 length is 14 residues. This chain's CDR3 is CACNDGDTSEKLFF. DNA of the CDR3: TGTGCCTGTAATGATGGGGATACTAGCGAAAAACTGTTTTTT.